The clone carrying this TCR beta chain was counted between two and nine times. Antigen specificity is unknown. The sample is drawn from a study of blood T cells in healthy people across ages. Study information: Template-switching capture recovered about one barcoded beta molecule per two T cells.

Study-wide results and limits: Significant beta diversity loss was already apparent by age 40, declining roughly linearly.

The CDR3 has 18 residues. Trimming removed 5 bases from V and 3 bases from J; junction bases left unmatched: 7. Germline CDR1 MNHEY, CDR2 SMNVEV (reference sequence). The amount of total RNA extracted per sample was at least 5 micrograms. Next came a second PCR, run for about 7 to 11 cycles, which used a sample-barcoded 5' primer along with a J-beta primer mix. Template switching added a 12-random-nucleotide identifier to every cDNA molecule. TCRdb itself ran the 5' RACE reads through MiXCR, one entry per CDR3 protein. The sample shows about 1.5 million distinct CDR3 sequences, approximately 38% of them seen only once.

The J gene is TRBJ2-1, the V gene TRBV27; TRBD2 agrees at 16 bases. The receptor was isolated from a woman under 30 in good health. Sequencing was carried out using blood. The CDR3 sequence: CASSRGTSGGAVYNEQFF. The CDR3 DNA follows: TGTGCCAGCAGTAGGGGGACTAGCGGGGGGGCGGTCTACAATGAGCAGTTCTTC.